This TCR beta chain was found in a study of T cell repertoires in cytomegalovirus infection (dated by TCRdb to 2018 to 2020). For the study in its entirety: Alongside well-studied HLA-B-restricted epitopes, the peptide stimulations were aimed at recently identified HLA-C-restricted CMV epitopes, whose presentation resists viral immunomodulation. The HLA type of each donor mattered for the analysis, because public TCR beta signatures pointed to carriage of CMV infection along with the matching HLA type.

Comments on this clonotype: Its cognate antigen has yet to be identified. No much larger clone exists at a distance of one base, and base qualities are not known.

The CDR3 runs 21 residues from the cysteine to the phenylalanine. Only the CDR3 part of the read is kept: 63 bases, read in frame from the first base. Trimming leaves V shorter by 2 bases and J shorter by 4 bases, with the junction holding 17 bases beyond the gene matches. CDR1 and CDR2, looked up from the germline V gene (reference sequence), are MNHNY and SVGAGI. The treatment or condition label here, explained by the study, means: in vitro stimulation with specific CMV peptide epitopes to enrich CMV-specific T cells. Overall study results and their limits: Cumulative frequency of public TCR beta family members discriminated carriers of CMV infection plus the relevant HLA type in this cohort and an independent roughly 350-donor cohort. In the ex vivo response, HLA-C-restricted CMV-specific TCR beta clonotypes were dominant, and in two of eight donors the single most frequent clonotype came from this HLA-C-restricted group.

Sequenced using an Illumina HiSeq 1500. TCRdb applied fastp at Q25 and MiXCR to the public reads, then kept only in-frame beta chains. Each entry is one CDR3 protein sequence, shown with its most common DNA and genes. This sample gives 800,000 to 950,000 distinct CDR3 sequences in total; around a third of them show up just once. The ten largest make up about an eighth of the sample. Sequenced here: cultured CD8+ T cells from PBMCs, sampled from culture after CMV antigen stimulation. The sequence links TRBV6-6 to TRBJ2-3; 14 bases in the middle match TRBD2. This sequence originates from a human donor in good health (CMV status not recorded). Some clones in this sample may be carry-over from other donors' samples. The bases read TGTGCCAGCAGTTACGAAGGACTAGCGGGGGGCCGCTACGGGATCTCAGATACGCAGTATTTT. Translated, this gives CASSYEGLAGGRYGISDTQYF.